This entry lists 10 T cell receptor beta chains sequenced from one sample in a study of blood T cell repertoires in COVID-19. Here immunoSEQ multiplex PCR was the method, and the copy in TCRdb shows in-frame clones only, minus some. The sample contains about 180,000 clones, 88% of which appear only once. Sequences were obtained from peripheral blood. All receptors derive from a woman aged 30 to 39 with acute or convalescent COVID-19.

The chain has TRBV6-4 and TRBJ2-5; 10 bases line up with TRBD2. J lost 4 bases, V lost 6 bases, and 8 bases had no gene match. The CDR3 runs 15 residues. CDR1 is MRHNA and CDR2 is SNTAGT in the germline V gene. The CDR3 sequence: CASSPGTSVSETQYF. For the CDR3, the DNA is TGTGCCAGCAGCCCCGGGACTAGCGTTTCAGAGACCCAGTACTTC.

The chain combines TRBV7-8 with TRBJ2-5; perhaps TRBD2 as D (5 bases). Germline V gene data show CDR1 as SGHVS and CDR2 as FQNEAQ. This CDR3 spans 18 amino acids. V dropped 2 bases and J dropped 5 bases, with 24 bases sitting between them. CDR3 loop: CASSLRRSGIDSRETQYF. CDR3 in DNA: TGTGCCAGCAGCTTAAGGAGGTCTGGGATAGACTCAAGGGAGACCCAGTACTTC.

This rearrangement joins TRBV27 to TRBJ2-1, with 10 positions matching TRBD2. The CDR3 has 15 amino acids. CDR1 and CDR2 (germline): MNHEY, SMNVEV (reference sequence). The V and J ends lost 2 bases and 7 bases, in that order; junction bases with no gene match: 5. Written as DNA, the CDR3 is TGTGCCAGCAGTTTAGGACTAGCGGCTAATAATGAGCAGTTCTTC. It translates to CASSLGLAANNEQFF.

The V call is TRBV5-4, the J call TRBJ2-5, with no clear D. CDR1 and CDR2 from the germline V gene are SGHNT and YYREEE (reference sequence). The CDR3 has 15 amino acids. Trimming stripped 4 bases from V and 4 bases from J, with 17 bases between. The DNA of the CDR3 is TGTGCCAGCAGCGACTCGTCCGGCAACCGAGAGACCCAGTACTTC. It encodes CASSDSSGNRETQYF.

The rearrangement joins TRBV10-2 to TRBJ1-2, with a weak D call TRBD1 (5 bases). The CDR3 is 13 residues long. Trimming pared 9 bases from V and 6 bases from J, leaving 17 bases between. The germline V gene encodes CDR1 WSHSY and CDR2 SAAADI. CDR3 residues: CASGIQVIDGYTF. CDR3 coding DNA: TGCGCCAGTGGGATACAGGTTATAGATGGCTACACCTTC.

This chain joins TRBV7-2 and TRBJ2-7; D gene uncertain. From germline, CDR1 is SGHTA and CDR2 FQGNSA. The length of the CDR3 is 15 residues. V lost 2 bases to trimming and J lost 4 bases, with 15 bases between them. This chain's CDR3 is CASSLSSESGYEQYF. The CDR3 bases are TGTGCCAGCAGCTTATCCTCGGAGAGTGGTTACGAGCAGTACTTC. Filled out from reference TRBV7-2 and TRBJ2-7, the complete variable domain reads GAGVSQSPSNKVTEKGKDVELRCDPISGHTALYWYRQSLGQGLEFLIYFQGNSAPDKSGLPSDRFSAERTGGSVSTLTIQRTQQEDSAVYLCASSLSSESGYEQYFGPGTRLTVT.

This clone was detected only a few times. The chain uses TRBV24-1 and TRBJ2-1; unclear D gene. This CDR3 contains 13 residues. V lost 9 bases to trimming and J lost 7 bases, with 15 bases between them. Germline CDR1 is KGHDR and CDR2 is SFDVKD. CDR3 in DNA: TGTGCCACCGGCGAGTCAGGTCGAAATGAGCAGTTCTTC. Translated: CATGESGRNEQFF.

J is TRBJ2-4 and V is TRBV6-5; 7 bases line up with TRBD2. The CDR3 consists of 13 residues. Looked up from germline, CDR1 is MNHEY and CDR2 is SVGAGI. The junction had 1 base not matched to a gene; V was cut back by 2 bases and J by 6 bases. The CDR3 protein is CASSYGGGNIQYF. Here the CDR3 DNA reads TGTGCCAGCAGTTACGGCGGGGGAAACATTCAGTACTTC.

The chain recombines TRBV5-1 with TRBJ2-6; D is unclear. The germline V gene encodes CDR1 SGHRS and CDR2 YFSETQ. The CDR3 is 15 amino acids. V lost 0 bases to trimming and J lost 0 bases, with 4 bases between them. The CDR3 here is CASSLAVSGANVLTF. In nucleotides, the CDR3 is TGCGCCAGCAGCTTGGCTGTCTCTGGGGCCAACGTCCTGACTTTC.

This chain links TRBV6-5 with TRBJ2-7, with a possible D match to TRBD2 (6 bases). Trimming removed 4 bases at V and 6 bases at J, with 10 bases between. Germline V lookup: CDR1 MNHEY, CDR2 SVGAGI. The CDR3 totals 12 residues. The CDR3 bases are TGTGCCAGCAGTTCCCGGGGAGGCGAGCAGTACTTC. It codes for CASSSRGGEQYF.